This TCR beta chain was retrieved from a study of cytomegalovirus exposure and HLA in healthy donors. Regarding the study as a whole: The listing of fewer than 200 TCR beta chains classed them as cytomegalovirus-associated.

V trimming: 0 bases; J trimming: 2 bases; junction bases outside the gene matches: 4. CDR1 SGHNT and CDR2 YYREEE come from the germline V gene (reference sequence). The CDR3 length is 16 residues. In regard to this clone: Its antigen remains unknown.

The table came from immunoSEQ multiplex PCR; TCRdb's copy has only in-frame clones and leaves some out. Of over 50,000 clones in the sample, around 93% were seen once. Sequenced input: PBMCs. The rearrangement links TRBV5-4 to TRBJ2-3; 9 bases match TRBD2. The receptor's source is a young man in good health and CMV-seropositive. The CDR3 loop reads CASSLGLAEFTDTQYF. The DNA for the CDR3 is TGTGCCAGCAGCTTGGGACTAGCGGAATTCACAGATACGCAGTATTTT.